This T cell receptor beta chain came from a study of blood T cell repertoires in COVID-19. Background on the study: COVID-19 samples collected from the United States, Italy and Spain covered acute and convalescent phases. T cells, B-cell-depleted T cells, or PBMCs provided the cDNA or gDNA that served as material.

CDR3 length: 17 amino acids. Germline CDR1 and CDR2: SEHNR and FQNEAQ (reference sequence). V was shortened by 4 bases and J by 4 bases, with 20 bases between the two germline ends. In the source study's methods: Amplification with reference gene primers provided the estimates of nucleated cell counts. Profiled with immunoSEQ multiplex PCR; TCRdb holds only in-frame clones, not every one. V and J calls plus clone size are reproduced from that table; the DNA served to infer D and trimming. The table includes about 130,000 clones, over 75% detected once. V usage is TRBV7-9 and J usage is TRBJ2-1; D is perhaps TRBD2 (7 bases). Sequenced material: peripheral blood. The sequence was obtained from a young man with COVID-19, enrolled during active disease. The CDR3 bases are TGTGCCAGCAGCTGGGTCTCAGTGCGGGGGCCTTACAATGAGCAGTTCTTC. It encodes CASSWVSVRGPYNEQFF.